The 10 T cell receptor beta chains below were found in one sample sequenced in a study of a mutant IDH1 vaccine in newly diagnosed glioma. Their target antigens are unknown. The time point here: week 35, safety follow-up. Alongside topical imiquimod, each dose of vaccine comprised 300 ug of mutant IDH1 20-mer peptide. The method was immunoSEQ multiplex PCR; TCRdb's version includes in-frame clones alone and lacks a portion of them. Among about 68,000 clones listed, around 82% were seen once. Sequenced here: PBMCs, sampled from a glioma patient whose treatment included an IDH1 peptide vaccine. The receptors shown here come from a man younger than 35 with glioma.

The chain combines TRBV20-1 with TRBJ2-5; no definite D call. This CDR3 spans 11 amino acids. The V end was cut by 5 bases, the J end by 5 bases, with 9 bases between. Per the germline V gene, CDR1 is DFQATT and CDR2 is SNEGSKA (reference sequence). The CDR3 region is CSAPIRETQYF. CDR3 bases: TGCAGTGCTCCTATCAGGGAGACCCAGTACTTC.

CDR3 DNA: TGTGCCAGCAGCTTAGGACAGGGTGAAGACGAGCAGTACTTC. Encoded protein: CASSLGQGEDEQYF. The chain combines TRBV7-3 with TRBJ2-7; 8 bases align to TRBD1. The junction had 5 bases not matched to a gene; V was cut back by 2 bases and J by 5 bases. Germline assignment: CDR1 SGHTA and CDR2 FQGTGA. The CDR3 extends over 14 amino acids.

This chain joins TRBV29-1 and TRBJ1-1; no firm D call. Germline loops: CDR1 SQVTM, CDR2 ANQGSEA. V lost 7 bases to trimming and J lost 2 bases, with 8 bases between them. The CDR3 sequence is 11 residues long. The CDR3 DNA sequence: TGCAGCGGAGGCCGTAACACTGAAGCTTTCTTT. It is translated as CSGGRNTEAFF.

The J gene is TRBJ2-1, the V gene TRBV27, with 11 bases that match TRBD2. Germline lookup yields CDR1 MNHEY and CDR2 SMNVEV (reference sequence). The CDR3 has 17 amino acids. V was clipped by 1 base and J by 9 bases; unmatched bases: 11. CDR3 region: CASSLFSIAGGPGEQFF. As DNA, the CDR3 is TGTGCCAGCAGTTTATTTTCGATAGCGGGAGGGCCTGGTGAGCAGTTCTTC.

This clone appeared a few times. V is TRBV29-1 and J is TRBJ1-1; D gene uncertain. CDR1 is SQVTM, CDR2 ANQGSEA, per germline. This CDR3 contains 12 residues. V dropped 7 bases and J dropped 3 bases, with 12 bases sitting between them. In DNA, the CDR3 is TGCAGCGCATCCCCGGCGGACACTGAAGCTTTCTTT. Its protein product is CSASPADTEAFF.

This sequence joins TRBV5-4 and TRBJ2-2; 10 bases fit TRBD2. The CDR3 runs to 16 residues. Unmatched junction bases numbered 7, after V lost 4 bases and J lost 4 bases. Germline CDR1 is SGHNT and CDR2 is YYREEE (reference sequence). DNA for the CDR3: TGTGCCAGCAGCACCGCTAGCGGGAGTCTCACCGGGGAGCTGTTTTTT. This sequence encodes CASSTASGSLTGELFF.

The chain recombines TRBV7-2 with TRBJ2-7, with TRBD2 identical over 10 bases. CDR1 is SGHTA, CDR2 FQGNSA, per germline. The V gene end was trimmed by 1 base and the J gene end by 4 bases; junction bases not matched to a gene: 13. CDR3 size: 18 residues. The chain's CDR3 is CASSLGGGASGSGYEQYF. CDR3 bases: TGTGCCAGCAGCTTAGGAGGGGGGGCTAGCGGGAGTGGTTACGAGCAGTACTTC.

CDR3 loop: CASSSQTGGGGNTIYF. CDR3 DNA sequence: TGTGCCAGCAGCAGCCAAACAGGGGGAGGTGGAAACACCATATATTTT. The chain is built from TRBV5-4 and TRBJ1-3; 8 bases align to TRBD1. This CDR3 has 16 residues. Germline CDR1 and CDR2: SGHNT and YYREEE (reference sequence). V gave up 4 bases and J gave up 3 bases; unmatched junction bases: 9.

This chain connects TRBV2 to TRBJ2-3; TRBD2 agrees at 8 bases. This CDR3 comprises 14 residues. The germline V gene has CDR1 SNHLY and CDR2 FYNNEI. Trimming took 7 bases from V and 6 from J; bases not matched to a gene: 9. The CDR3 nucleotides read TGTGCCAGCAATTCACTAGCGGAAGGGGATACGCAGTATTTT. Amino acids: CASNSLAEGDTQYF.

The chain is built from TRBV2 and TRBJ1-5; D is undetermined. The CDR3 is 15 residues long. Germline loops: CDR1 SNHLY, CDR2 FYNNEI. The V end lost 5 bases, the J end lost 1 base, and 12 bases lay between the germline ends. CDR3 bases: TGTGCCAGCAGTTACTCCTTCTTGAGCAATCAGCCCCAGCATTTT. Its protein is CASSYSFLSNQPQHF.